The 30 T cell receptor beta chains reported below all come from one sample, sequenced in a study of shared clonotypes between healthy human individuals. Here immunoSEQ multiplex PCR was the method, and the copy in TCRdb shows in-frame clones only, minus some. The sample lists 1,500,000 or so clones; 97% to 99% were seen once. Sequenced sample: naive CD4+ T cells sorted from blood. As to subset: CD45RA+ positively selected. The receptors come from a man aged 25-45 years in good health.

The rearrangement uses TRBV5-1 and TRBJ2-5, with TRBD2 matching over 7 bases. CDR1 is SGHRS and CDR2 is YFSETQ in the germline V gene. The CDR3 contains 14 residues. Losses at the gene ends were 4 bases for V and 4 bases for J; bases not matched to a gene: 7. The CDR3 DNA reads TGCGCCAGCAGCCCTGGACCGGGGGGAGAGACCCAGTACTTC. Protein product: CASSPGPGGETQYF.

V usage is TRBV5-5 and J usage is TRBJ2-5; D remains unclear. Looked up from germline, CDR1 is SGHKS and CDR2 is YYEKEE (reference sequence). Trimming left V 0 bases short and J 2 bases short, with 5 bases between. The CDR3 runs 13 residues. In DNA form, the CDR3 reads TGTGCCAGCAGCTTGGGAATACAAGAGACCCAGTACTTC. Protein sequence: CASSLGIQETQYF.

The rearrangement joins TRBV9 to TRBJ2-1, with D possibly TRBD1 on 6 matching bases. V was pared by 4 bases and J by 9 bases, with 14 bases between. Germline V gene data show CDR1 as SGDLS and CDR2 as YYNGEE. The CDR3 loop spans 13 amino acids. The CDR3 DNA follows: TGTGCCAGCAGCTTCACAGGGATCGGTGAGCAGTTCTTC. Translating it yields CASSFTGIGEQFF.

The J gene is TRBJ2-2, the V gene TRBV6-5, with no clear D. Trimming cost V 5 bases and J 5 bases, with 15 bases left between them. The CDR3 length is 15 residues. CDR1 and CDR2 from the germline V gene are MNHEY and SVGAGI. DNA for the CDR3: TGTGCCAGCAGTAAAGACGGCCTCCGAACCGGGGAGCTGTTTTTT. Amino acids: CASSKDGLRTGELFF.

The chain couples TRBV9 to TRBJ2-1; D not resolved. Per the germline V gene, CDR1 is SGDLS and CDR2 is YYNGEE. With 5 bases removed from V and 1 base from J, the gap between germline ends came to 19 bases. There are 17 residues in the CDR3. CDR3 bases: TGTGCCAGCAGTCCTTTTAAGGGATCTGCTTCCTACAATGAGCAGTTCTTC. This codes for CASSPFKGSASYNEQFF. The full variable domain, rest sourced from reference TRBV9 and TRBJ2-1, is DSGVTQTPKHLITATGQRVTLRCSPRSGDLSVYWYQQSLDQGLQFLIQYYNGEERAKGNILERFSAQQFPDLHSELNLSSLELGDSALYFCASSPFKGSASYNEQFFGPGTRLTVL.

This clone has a single count. The gene calls are TRBV4-1 and TRBJ2-7, with TRBD1 matching 8 bases. The CDR3 sequence is 16 residues long. Germline loops: CDR1 MGHRA, CDR2 YSYEKL. V was pared by 0 bases and J by 4 bases, with 8 bases of the junction left unmatched. The CDR3 loop reads CASSQDLRDRPYEQYF. The CDR3 DNA sequence: TGCGCCAGCAGCCAAGATCTACGGGACAGGCCATACGAGCAGTACTTC.

This sequence joins TRBV5-1 and TRBJ2-7; tentatively, D is TRBD1 or TRBD2 (5 bases each). The germline V and J ends were trimmed by 3 bases and 4 bases, with 17 bases remaining between them. This CDR3 contains 15 residues. The germline V gene has CDR1 SGHRS and CDR2 YFSETQ. The CDR3 sequence is CASSSPLAGSYEQYF. CDR3 DNA sequence: TGCGCCAGCAGCTCGCCCCTTGCAGGGAGTTACGAGCAGTACTTC.

This sequence joins TRBV28 and TRBJ2-1; no firm D call. Germline CDR1 is MDHEN and CDR2 is SYDVKM. This CDR3 spans 18 amino acids. V was cut by 3 bases and J by 0 bases, with 18 bases left in between. DNA of the CDR3: TGTGCCAGCAGTTTTCGGTGGCGCGGAAAGAGCTCCTACAATGAGCAGTTCTTC. Translated: CASSFRWRGKSSYNEQFF.

J is TRBJ2-1 and V is TRBV27, with unresolved D. The CDR3 loop spans 16 amino acids. Looked up from germline, CDR1 is MNHEY and CDR2 is SMNVEV (reference sequence). V was cut by 3 bases and J by 0 bases, with 12 bases left in between. CDR3 sequence reads: CASSLMRVGSYNEQFF. CDR3 nucleotide sequence: TGTGCCAGCAGTTTGATGCGTGTTGGCTCCTACAATGAGCAGTTCTTC.

The CDR3 DNA sequence: TGCGCCAGCAGCCTGGGACAGGTCGGAGGGATAAGACAAGAGACCCAGTACTTC. Protein sequence: CASSLGQVGGIRQETQYF. The J gene is TRBJ2-5, the V gene TRBV5-1; 8 bases map to TRBD1. This CDR3 contains 18 residues. CDR1 is SGHRS, CDR2 YFSETQ, per germline. The V gene end was trimmed by 4 bases and the J gene end by 2 bases; junction bases not matched to a gene: 16.

The chain links TRBV6-1 to TRBJ2-7; D is undetermined. Germline CDR1 and CDR2: MNHNS and SASEGT. The CDR3 extends over 11 amino acids. Trimming left V 6 bases short and J 13 bases short, with 16 bases between. The CDR3 spells CASREIDTCYF. CDR3 in DNA: TGTGCCAGCAGGGAAATAGACACGTGCTACTTC.

The chain joins TRBV5-4 to TRBJ1-2; D is ambiguous. The V and J ends lost 0 bases and 5 bases respectively, with 14 bases between them. The CDR3 spans 15 residues. Germline lookup yields CDR1 SGHNT and CDR2 YYREEE (reference sequence). CDR3 sequence: CASSLVQVRGYGYTF. The CDR3 DNA follows: TGTGCCAGCAGCTTGGTGCAGGTACGAGGGTATGGCTACACCTTC.

The chain combines TRBV11-2 with TRBJ2-5; D remains unclear. V lost 3 bases and J lost 5, with 7 bases in between. Germline values: CDR1 SGHAT, CDR2 FQNNGV. CDR3 length: 12 amino acids. CDR3 sequence: CASSFGRETQYF. The CDR3 DNA reads TGTGCCAGCAGCTTCGGAAGGGAGACCCAGTACTTC.

Only one count was recorded for this clone. The V and J genes are TRBV7-9 and TRBJ2-3; D not resolved. The V gene's germline CDR1 is SEHNR and CDR2 FQNEAQ (reference sequence). The CDR3 spans 11 residues. V was clipped by 3 bases and J by 8 bases, with 6 bases between them. The CDR3 region is CASSFGVTQYF. As DNA, the CDR3 is TGTGCCAGCAGCTTCGGTGTTACGCAGTATTTT.

The V and J genes are TRBV19 and TRBJ2-6, with D perhaps TRBD1 or TRBD2 (6 bases each). Deletions cut 3 bases from V and 2 bases from J, with 11 bases between. CDR1 and CDR2 from the germline V gene are LNHDA and SQIVND (reference sequence). The CDR3 has 16 amino acids. CDR3 protein: CASSMLGGAGANVLTF. The CDR3, as DNA: TGTGCCAGTAGTATGTTGGGGGGCGCTGGGGCCAACGTCCTGACTTTC.

The rearrangement uses TRBV27 and TRBJ2-5; 11 bases are a match to TRBD1. V trimming: 2 bases; J trimming: 4 bases; junction bases outside the gene matches: 6. This CDR3 comprises 16 residues. Germline CDR1 and CDR2: MNHEY and SMNVEV (reference sequence). CDR3: CASSLLGQGARETQYF. As DNA, the CDR3 is TGTGCCAGCAGTTTACTTGGACAGGGGGCGAGAGAGACCCAGTACTTC.

The chain combines TRBV11-2 with TRBJ2-3; perhaps D is TRBD1 or TRBD2 (6 bases each). The CDR3 is made up of 15 amino acids. Deletions cut 5 bases from V and 0 bases from J, with 12 bases between. CDR1 and CDR2 (germline): SGHAT, FQNNGV. In DNA form, the CDR3 reads TGTGCCAGCAGCGACGGGGGCTTTAGCACAGATACGCAGTATTTT. The encoded protein is CASSDGGFSTDTQYF. Combining the CDR3 with reference TRBV11-2 and TRBJ2-3 gives the whole variable domain EAGVAQSPRYKIIEKRQSVAFWCNPISGHATLYWYQQILGQGPKLLIQFQNNGVVDDSQLPKDRFSAERLKGVDSTLKIQPAKLEDSAVYLCASSDGGFSTDTQYFGPGTRLTVL.

As concerns this clone: Other nucleotide sequences from this sample produce the same CDR3. The J gene is TRBJ1-5, the V gene TRBV10-2, with 7 nucleotides matching TRBD1. V lost 0 bases and J lost 3; bases outside the gene matches: 2. This CDR3 contains 15 residues. Germline loops: CDR1 WSHSY, CDR2 SAAADI. CDR3 region: CASSESGGSNQPQHF. CDR3 in DNA: TGCGCCAGCAGTGAGTCAGGGGGCTCCAATCAGCCCCAGCATTTT.

This clone was seen only once. The genes are TRBV5-1 and TRBJ1-3, with TRBD1 matching 10 bases. V gave up 2 bases and J gave up 1 base; unmatched junction bases: 3. The CDR3 covers 16 residues. CDR1 is SGHRS, CDR2 YFSETQ, per germline. The CDR3 nucleotides read TGCGCCAGCAGCTTATTGGGACAGGGGTCTGGAAACACCATATATTTT. This translates into CASSLLGQGSGNTIYF.

The V gene is TRBV5-6, the J gene TRBJ2-7; 7 bases line up with TRBD2. Per germline, CDR1 SGHDT and CDR2 YYEEEE. Germline trimming cut 1 base from V and 4 bases from J; bases unmatched to any gene: 5. The CDR3 contains 14 residues. CDR3 sequence (DNA): TGTGCCAGCAGCTTGCGCCTAGCGGTTTACGAGCAGTACTTC. Amino acids: CASSLRLAVYEQYF.

Regarding this clone: Other DNA sequences within the sample encode an identical CDR3. This chain links TRBV18 with TRBJ1-5, with D uncertain. CDR3 length: 12 residues. Germline loops: CDR1 KGHSH, CDR2 LQKENI. The germline V and J ends were trimmed by 3 bases and 6 bases, with 6 bases remaining between them. In DNA, the CDR3 is TGTGCCAGCTCACCCCGGGGTCAGCCCCAGCATTTT. Protein product: CASSPRGQPQHF.

The J gene is TRBJ1-2, the V gene TRBV29-1; no clear D. The germline V gene encodes CDR1 SQVTM and CDR2 ANQGSEA. The CDR3 has 12 amino acids. Trimming removed 5 bases from V and 0 bases from J, with 7 bases in between. CDR3 amino acids: CSVRRANYGYTF. DNA for the CDR3: TGCAGCGTTCGCAGAGCTAACTATGGCTACACCTTC.

The chain links TRBV29-1 to TRBJ2-3; D is uncertain. CDR1 SQVTM and CDR2 ANQGSEA come from the germline V gene. The CDR3 sequence is 14 residues long. Trimming shortened V by 3 bases and J by 9 bases, and 19 bases separated the two germline ends. In DNA, the CDR3 is TGCAGCGTTGACCCCCCACCGGACGGGTTAACGCAGTATTTT. Translating it yields CSVDPPPDGLTQYF.

The rearrangement uses TRBV6-6 and TRBJ2-2, with D possibly matching TRBD2 (5 bases). The CDR3 consists of 12 residues. The germline CDR1 and CDR2 sequences are MNHNY and SVGAGI (reference sequence). Trimming pared 8 bases from V and 4 bases from J, leaving 8 bases between. CDR3 in amino acids: CASRGSTGELFF. The CDR3 bases are TGTGCCAGCCGGGGATCCACCGGGGAGCTGTTTTTT.

V is TRBV7-2 and J is TRBJ1-1, with D tentatively TRBD1 (5 bases). From germline, CDR1 is SGHTA and CDR2 FQGNSA. V lost 2 bases, J lost 0 bases, and 13 bases lay in between. The CDR3 is 16 amino acids. CDR3 loop: CASSLLAGLLNTEAFF. DNA for the CDR3: TGTGCCAGCAGCTTATTGGCAGGGCTACTGAACACTGAAGCTTTCTTT. The full variable domain, rest sourced from reference TRBV7-2 and TRBJ1-1, is GAGVSQSPSNKVTEKGKDVELRCDPISGHTALYWYRQSLGQGLEFLIYFQGNSAPDKSGLPSDRFSAERTGGSVSTLTIQRTQQEDSAVYLCASSLLAGLLNTEAFFGQGTRLTVV.

The J gene is TRBJ1-2, the V gene TRBV14, with D possibly TRBD1 on 5 matching bases. With 0 bases removed from V and 6 bases from J, the gap between germline ends came to 14 bases. CDR3 size: 15 residues. Germline V gene sequence: CDR1 SGHDN, CDR2 FVKESK. The CDR3 coding sequence is TGTGCCAGCAGCCAAGATTGGGGGAGCAGAGATGGCTACACCTTC. It encodes CASSQDWGSRDGYTF.

The rearrangement links TRBV18 to TRBJ1-1; unclear D gene. V was shortened by 3 bases and J by 1 base, with 12 bases between the two germline ends. The CDR3 consists of 15 residues. Germline V lookup: CDR1 KGHSH, CDR2 LQKENI. The CDR3: CASSPPKGQNTEAFF. For the CDR3, the DNA is TGTGCCAGCTCACCCCCAAAAGGTCAGAACACTGAAGCTTTCTTT.

The rearrangement joins TRBV6-5 to TRBJ2-7; 9 nucleotides align to TRBD1. The CDR3 contains 16 residues. In germline, CDR1 is MNHEY, CDR2 SVGAGI. The trim removed 2 bases at V and 5 bases at J, leaving 10 bases unmatched. In DNA, the CDR3 is TGTGCCAGCAGTTACGGTAGTGGGACAGGGTTCGACGAGCAGTACTTC. Amino acids: CASSYGSGTGFDEQYF.

The chain recombines TRBV27 with TRBJ2-7, with D unresolved. Germline V gene data show CDR1 as MNHEY and CDR2 as SMNVEV (reference sequence). The CDR3 has 14 residues. The V and J ends lost 3 bases and 0 bases respectively, with 9 bases between them. CDR3 loop: CASSLQYYSYEQYF. The CDR3 bases are TGTGCCAGCAGTTTGCAGTATTACTCCTACGAGCAGTACTTC.

This clone showed up just once. V is TRBV7-6 and J is TRBJ2-7; 10 bases map to TRBD2. Germline V gene data show CDR1 as SGHVS and CDR2 as FNYEAQ. Trimming cost V 5 bases and J 6 bases; bases outside gene matches: 13. CDR3 length equals 16 residues. The CDR3 is CASSLGGAGGPGEQYF. For the CDR3, the DNA is TGTGCCAGCAGCCTCGGGGGAGCGGGAGGGCCTGGCGAGCAGTACTTC.